These 18 T cell receptor beta chains originate from one sample sequenced in a study of regulatory T cells in long-lasting Graves disease. Arm-PCR with iRepertoire HTBI primers amplified the CDR3 regions for these TCR beta libraries. TCRdb re-derived calls from the multiplex PCR reads in MiXCR, one entry per CDR3 protein. There are over 500,000 distinct CDR3 sequences in the sample; 15% to 20% occur only once, and 12% lies in the top ten. Time point indicated: newly diagnosed GD, antithyroid drugs for less than 3 months. Extracted RNA from PBMCs served as the source of the TCR library. The sample also formed part of further work on T cells in Graves' hyperthyroidism and ophthalmopathy.

The material was peripheral blood mononuclear cells (PBMCs), obtained at new diagnosis, from a patient treated with antithyroid drugs. The receptors come from a man between 18 and 35 years old with Graves disease.

This clonotype occurred a few times. CDR3 sequence: CASSLSPSETQYF. The DNA of the CDR3 is TGTGCCAGCAGCTTGAGCCCGAGCGAGACCCAGTACTTC. The genes are TRBV7-3 and TRBJ2-5; unclear D gene. This CDR3 has 13 residues. Trimming shortened V by 3 bases and J by 5 bases, and 10 bases separated the two germline ends. CDR1 and CDR2 from the germline V gene are SGHTA and FQGTGA.

This clonotype was detected a few times. A clone one base away is much larger, so this may be a read error. This sequence joins TRBV12-3 or TRBV12-4 and TRBJ2-5, with a tentative D call TRBD1 (6 bases). There are 13 residues in the CDR3. V lost 5 bases, J lost 5 bases, and 12 bases lay in between. Here the CDR3 reads CASSLRGWETQYF. In nucleotides, the CDR3 is TGTGCCAGCAGTCTCAGGGGTTGGGAGACCCAGTACTTC.

The rearrangement uses TRBV6-5 and TRBJ1-1; no clear D. There are 13 residues in the CDR3. The V gene lost 4 bases and the J gene lost 6 bases, with 12 bases spanning the gap. Germline V gene lookup returns CDR1 MNHEY and CDR2 SVGAGI. CDR3 region: CASSFRDGAEAFF. The CDR3, as DNA: TGTGCCAGCAGTTTCCGGGATGGTGCTGAAGCTTTCTTT.

The genes are TRBV28 and TRBJ1-2, with D maybe TRBD1 (5 bases). CDR3 length: 19 amino acids. Per germline, CDR1 MDHEN and CDR2 SYDVKM. Trimming took off 6 bases at V and 3 bases at J, with 29 bases between the two ends. CDR3 in amino acids: CASSRPPWDRSFVDYGYTF. Written as DNA, the CDR3 is TGTGCCAGCAGCCGACCCCCCTGGGACCGGTCCTTTGTCGACTATGGCTACACCTTC.

This clonotype has at least ten counts. The genes are TRBV28 and TRBJ1-1; 7 bases align to TRBD1. The CDR3 is made up of 15 amino acids. Losses at the gene ends were 6 bases for V and 4 bases for J; bases not matched to a gene: 11. The germline V gene encodes CDR1 MDHEN and CDR2 SYDVKM. DNA of the CDR3: TGTGCCAGCAGCCCGCCGACAGGGAGAGGCACTGAAGCTTTCTTT. Its protein is CASSPPTGRGTEAFF.

This clonotype was seen more than once but under ten times. V and J are TRBV30 and TRBJ2-1, with 8 bases identical to TRBD1. Judging by the DNA end, TRBJ2-5 fits better; the J call may be wrong. CDR3 size: 15 residues. Looked up from germline, CDR1 is GTSNPN and CDR2 is SVGIG (reference sequence). The CDR3 nucleotides read TGTGCCTGGAGTAAGGGGGCAGGGGGCTGGGAGACCCAGTACTTC. Protein: CAWSKGAGGWETQYF.

The J gene is TRBJ2-5, the V gene TRBV11-2; possible D gene TRBD1, 5 bases. Trimming cost V 5 bases and J 3 bases, with 16 bases left between them. The germline gives CDR1 SGHAT, CDR2 FQNNGV. The CDR3 covers 15 residues. The CDR3 region has the DNA TGTGCCAGCAGCGACGCAAGGGTACAGGAAGAGACCCAGTACTTC. This translates into CASSDARVQEETQYF.

This clonotype was detected many times. Here the CDR3 DNA reads TGTGCCAGCAGTTTTTCTGTCGGCCGGGAGAGGCAGTTCTTC. This encodes CASSFSVGRERQFF. The chain has TRBV12-3 or TRBV12-4 and TRBJ2-1, with a possible D match to TRBD2 (6 bases). With 3 bases removed from V and 12 bases from J, the gap between germline ends came to 18 bases. This CDR3 contains 14 residues.

Many counts were recorded for this clonotype. This chain connects TRBV6-4 to TRBJ1-2; the match to TRBD1 covers 10 bases. Germline V gene lookup returns CDR1 MRHNA and CDR2 SNTAGT. The CDR3 runs to 14 residues. V shed 6 bases and J 3 bases; nucleotides not matched to a gene: 4. CDR3 in DNA: TGTGCCAGCAGCTCGGGGACAGGGGACTATGGCTACACCTTC. This translates into CASSSGTGDYGYTF.

This clonotype has just a few counts. The genes are TRBV7-2 and TRBJ2-1; D is possibly TRBD2 (5 bases). Trimming pared 1 base from V and 8 bases from J, leaving 12 bases between. Germline V gene sequence: CDR1 SGHTA, CDR2 FQGNSA. This CDR3 region has 14 residues. The CDR3 DNA is TGTGCCAGCAGCTTAGAACTTCTGAGGGATGAGCAGTTCTTC. The encoded protein is CASSLELLRDEQFF.

The CDR3, as DNA: TGTGCCAGCAGCCCTCCTCCCCGTGTAGACAGTGCAACTAATGAAAAACTGTTTTTT. Its translation: CASSPPPRVDSATNEKLFF. The genes are TRBV7-9 and TRBJ1-4; D might be TRBD1 (5 bases). The CDR3 extends over 19 amino acids. V was pared by 5 bases and J by 0 bases, with 22 bases between. CDR1 is SEHNR and CDR2 is FQNEAQ in the germline V gene (reference sequence).

This clonotype occurred many times. This chain connects TRBV28 to TRBJ2-3; 9 bases map to TRBD2. CDR3 size: 16 residues. The germline V gene encodes CDR1 MDHEN and CDR2 SYDVKM. The junction had 5 bases not matched to a gene; V was cut back by 2 bases and J by 2 bases. CDR3 sequence: CASSLRLAEYTDTQYF. In DNA form, the CDR3 reads TGTGCCAGCAGTTTACGACTAGCGGAATACACAGATACGCAGTATTTT.

V gene TRBV24-1 combines with J gene TRBJ1-2; 10 bases fit TRBD1. There are 16 residues in the CDR3. Germline V CDR1 and CDR2: KGHDR, SFDVKD. With V trimmed by 3 bases and J by 6 bases, 9 bases remained unmatched. CDR3 sequence reads: CATSDRSRDRGDGYTF. The CDR3 DNA reads as TGTGCCACCAGTGATCGCAGTAGGGACAGGGGTGATGGCTACACCTTC.

Comments on this clonotype: A much larger clonotype is one base distant, so this may be a read error. V usage is TRBV11-2 and J usage is TRBJ2-3; D is perhaps TRBD1 or TRBD2 (5 bases each). Germline-derived CDR1 and CDR2 are SGHAT and FQNNGV. The CDR3 is made up of 14 amino acids. The CDR3 DNA reads as TGTGCCAGCAGCTTAGGGGGCCGCTTTTACGAGCGGTACTTC. It translates to CASSLGGRFYERYF.

This clonotype came up many times. This sequence joins TRBV28 and TRBJ2-1, with D tentatively TRBD1 (6 bases). The germline CDR1 and CDR2 sequences are MDHEN and SYDVKM. V dropped 4 bases and J dropped 10 bases, with 11 bases sitting between them. This CDR3 has 12 residues. The CDR3: CASSWTEVEQFF. The DNA for the CDR3 is TGTGCCAGCAGTTGGACAGAAGTAGAGCAGTTCTTC.

This clonotype was seen more than once but under ten times. This rearrangement joins TRBV6-2 or TRBV6-3 to TRBJ1-5; no firm D call. The CDR3 has 17 amino acids. The ends were cut back, 5 bases at V and 5 bases at J, with 22 bases in the middle. From germline, CDR1 is MNHEY and CDR2 SVGEGT. The CDR3 reads CASSEGFYSSDDQPQHF. The CDR3 DNA follows: TGTGCCAGCAGTGAAGGTTTTTATTCCAGTGACGATCAGCCCCAGCATTTT.

This clonotype was observed a handful of times. The chain carries TRBV20-1 and TRBJ2-3, with D maybe TRBD1 (6 bases). Germline CDR1 reads DFQATT; CDR2 reads SNEGSKA (reference sequence). V lost 6 bases, J lost 0 bases, and 13 bases lay in between. This CDR3 is built from 14 residues. CDR3 residues: CSALGHLSTDTQYF. CDR3 nucleotides: TGCAGTGCCCTGGGACACCTAAGCACAGATACGCAGTATTTT.

The J gene is TRBJ2-7, the V gene TRBV10-2; 13 bases fit TRBD2. CDR3 length: 15 residues. Germline loops: CDR1 WSHSY, CDR2 SAAADI. V lost 6 bases and J lost 6; bases outside the gene matches: 8. This chain's CDR3 is CASSGTSGIPSEQYF. In DNA, the CDR3 is TGCGCCAGCAGCGGGACTAGCGGGATACCTTCCGAGCAGTACTTC.